The 19 T cell receptor beta chains below all came from one sample that was sequenced in a study of cytomegalovirus exposure and HLA in healthy donors (dated by TCRdb to 2017 to 2019). The library was built by means of the immunoSEQ multiplex PCR assay. The multiplex PCR relied on a mix of 60 forward primers for TCR Vbeta segments and 13 reverse primers for TCR Jbeta segments. TCRdb provides this immuneACCESS table in a form limited to in-frame rearrangements. Some clones are lacking; in checked studies, under half of them reflect an unresolved V gene, and why the rest are absent is not known. The sample yields some 96,000 clones; approximately 72% were counted once. The top ten clones comprise more than 6% of the sample. The sequencing input was PBMCs. The receptor source for this set is a man aged 35-49 years in good health and CMV-seropositive.

The chain carries TRBV18 and TRBJ2-2, with 7 bases lining up with TRBD1. This CDR3 has 16 residues. The trim removed 6 bases at V and 3 bases at J, leaving 10 bases unmatched. Per the germline V gene, CDR1 is KGHSH and CDR2 is LQKENI. The CDR3 loop is CASSYRQGRHTGELFF. The CDR3 DNA reads as TGTGCCAGCTCCTACCGACAGGGTCGGCACACCGGGGAGCTGTTTTTT.

J is TRBJ1-4 and V is TRBV4-1; 8 bases align to TRBD1. V trimming: 1 base; J trimming: 6 bases; junction bases outside the gene matches: 7. The CDR3 totals 16 residues. The germline CDR1 and CDR2 sequences are MGHRA and YSYEKL. The CDR3 region is CASSQAGRGLHEKLFF. CDR3 bases: TGCGCCAGCAGCCAAGCGGGCAGGGGGCTCCATGAAAAACTGTTTTTT.

The chain has TRBV9 and TRBJ1-3; D possibly corresponds to TRBD1 (5 bases). Deletions cut 3 bases from V and 3 bases from J, with 22 bases between. CDR1 and CDR2 from the germline V gene are SGDLS and YYNGEE. The CDR3 extends over 18 amino acids. As DNA, the CDR3 is TGTGCCAGCAGCGACCGTATTGGGGGGAAACGGGGTGGAAACACCATATATTTT. This gives the protein CASSDRIGGKRGGNTIYF.

With regard to this clone: At one end, the junction sequence differs from germline, possibly due to a read error. This sequence joins TRBV7-7 and TRBJ2-7; possible D gene TRBD1, 6 bases. The CDR3 runs to 13 residues. The germline gives CDR1 SSHAT, CDR2 FNYEAQ (reference sequence). The CDR3 bases are TGTGCTAGCAGCTTAGGGCCAGGGGCCGAGCAGTACTTC. Its protein product is CASSLGPGAEQYF.

J is TRBJ1-1 and V is TRBV18; TRBD1 might be the D (5 bases). Trimming shortened V by 0 bases and J by 5 bases, and 19 bases separated the two germline ends. The CDR3 totals 17 residues. The V gene's germline CDR1 is KGHSH and CDR2 LQKENI. CDR3 sequence reads: CASSPPGQGALGTEAFF. Here the CDR3 DNA reads TGTGCCAGCTCACCACCGGGTCAGGGTGCCTTAGGGACTGAAGCTTTCTTT.

The rearrangement uses TRBV9 and TRBJ2-7; D perhaps matches TRBD1 (5 bases). Trimming took off 0 bases at V and 3 bases at J, with 10 bases between the two ends. Germline CDR1 reads SGDLS; CDR2 reads YYNGEE. This CDR3 has 14 residues. The DNA for the CDR3 is TGTGCCAGCAGCGTAGCAGTAGGGGACTACGAGCAGTACTTC. Protein sequence: CASSVAVGDYEQYF.

This sequence joins TRBV27 and TRBJ2-1; 11 nucleotides agree with TRBD1. The germline CDR1 and CDR2 sequences are MNHEY and SMNVEV (reference sequence). The CDR3 extends over 15 amino acids. Trimming at V came to 6 bases and at J to 4 bases, leaving 5 bases not matched to a gene. This chain's CDR3 is CASRAGTGGYNEQFF. The DNA for the CDR3 is TGTGCCAGCAGAGCCGGGACAGGGGGTTACAATGAGCAGTTCTTC.

This clone was observed a few times. The chain combines TRBV4-3 with TRBJ2-1, with TRBD2 as a possible D gene (6 bases). The germline V gene has CDR1 LGHNA and CDR2 YSLEER. The CDR3 is 17 residues long. V was trimmed by 0 bases and J by 3 bases, leaving 15 bases between them. CDR3 sequence reads: CASSQDSGLLHYNEQFF. The CDR3 DNA sequence: TGCGCCAGCAGCCAAGACTCGGGACTCCTTCACTACAATGAGCAGTTCTTC.

This clone occurred once. CDR3 sequence: CASSVDRLAKNIQYF. Here the CDR3 DNA reads TGTGCCAGTAGTGTGGACAGGCTAGCCAAAAACATTCAGTACTTC. The chain combines TRBV19 with TRBJ2-4; 7 positions match TRBD1. CDR1 LNHDA and CDR2 SQIVND come from the germline V gene (reference sequence). V was pared by 5 bases and J by 0 bases, with 4 bases of the junction left unmatched. The CDR3 covers 15 residues.

The gene calls are TRBV5-1 and TRBJ2-7; the match to TRBD1 covers 12 bases. With V trimmed by 6 bases and J by 5 bases, 9 bases remained unmatched. Germline CDR1 reads SGHRS; CDR2 reads YFSETQ. The CDR3 extends over 15 amino acids. In DNA, the CDR3 is TGCGCCAGCATCCCCGGGACAGGGGGCGGGAACGAGCAGTACTTC. Its protein is CASIPGTGGGNEQYF. The whole variable domain, remainder taken from reference TRBV5-1 and TRBJ2-7, is KAGVTQTPRYLIKTRGQQVTLSCSPISGHRSVSWYQQTPGQGLQFLFEYFSETQRNKGNFPGRFSGRQFSNSRSEMNVSTLELGDSALYLCASIPGTGGGNEQYFGPGTRLTVT.

This chain joins TRBV7-8 and TRBJ2-7; 7 positions agree with TRBD1. V lost 2 bases, J lost 2 bases, and 6 bases stayed unmatched. The germline V gene encodes CDR1 SGHVS and CDR2 FQNEAQ. CDR3 size: 15 residues. CDR3: CASSLRQGPTYEQYF. Here the CDR3 DNA reads TGTGCCAGCAGCTTAAGACAGGGCCCAACCTACGAGCAGTACTTC.

The rearrangement joins TRBV15 to TRBJ2-4, with D tentatively TRBD2 (5 bases). Germline V CDR1 and CDR2: LNHNV, YYDKDF (reference sequence). This CDR3 spans 14 amino acids. Trimming removed 4 bases at V and 8 bases at J, with 15 bases between. CDR3: CATSNESRTDIQYF. The CDR3 DNA sequence: TGTGCCACCAGCAATGAAAGCAGGACTGACATTCAGTACTTC. The full variable domain, completed using reference TRBV15 and TRBJ2-4, is DAMVIQNPRYQVTQFGKPVTLSCSQTLNHNVMYWYQQKSSQAPKLLFHYYDKDFNNEADTPDNFQSRRPNTSFCFLDIRSPGLGDTAMYLCATSNESRTDIQYFGAGTRLSVL.

The chain joins TRBV19 to TRBJ1-2; D gene uncertain. Deletions cut 2 bases from V and 1 base from J, with 8 bases between. Germline V gene sequence: CDR1 LNHDA, CDR2 SQIVND (reference sequence). This CDR3 region has 14 residues. The CDR3 loop reads CASSITGFNYGYTF. The CDR3 bases are TGTGCCAGTAGTATAACGGGATTTAACTATGGCTACACCTTC.

The chain links TRBV27 to TRBJ1-2; 7 bases fit TRBD1. The CDR3 is 13 residues long. CDR1 and CDR2 (germline): MNHEY, SMNVEV (reference sequence). Trimming cost V 0 bases and J 8 bases; bases outside gene matches: 3. DNA of the CDR3: TGTGCCAGCAGTTTATCGGCAGGGGGAGGCTACACCTTC. Its translation is CASSLSAGGGYTF.

This chain connects TRBV4-3 to TRBJ2-5, with 12 positions matching TRBD2. The J call is in doubt because the DNA end fits TRBJ2-7 better. This CDR3 is 16 amino acids long. Germline V gene sequence: CDR1 LGHNA, CDR2 YSLEER. This chain's CDR3 is CASSQALAGGPGEQYF. CDR3 DNA: TGCGCCAGCAGCCAAGCCCTAGCGGGAGGGCCGGGCGAGCAGTACTTC.

The chain couples TRBV6-1 to TRBJ2-3, with a possible D match to TRBD2 (6 bases). Germline lookup yields CDR1 MNHNS and CDR2 SASEGT. The CDR3 is 15 residues long. Trimming cost V 8 bases and J 6 bases, with 21 bases left between them. In DNA form, the CDR3 reads TGTGCCAGCGAATCCTTCGCGGGAAGTAGGGATACGCAGTATTTT. Translation gives CASESFAGSRDTQYF.

The J gene is TRBJ2-7, the V gene TRBV5-4, with D maybe TRBD2 (7 bases). There are 15 residues in the CDR3. Deletions cut 4 bases from V and 0 bases from J, with 14 bases between. CDR1 and CDR2 from the germline V gene are SGHNT and YYREEE (reference sequence). The CDR3 is CASSQAGASSYEQYF. The CDR3 region has the DNA TGTGCCAGCAGCCAGGCGGGGGCGAGCTCCTACGAGCAGTACTTC.

Concerning this clone itself: Other nucleotide sequences in the sample specify the same CDR3. The chain links TRBV7-6 to TRBJ2-1, with D hard to call. Germline V gene data show CDR1 as SGHVS and CDR2 as FNYEAQ. V was cut by 2 bases and J by 3 bases, with 5 bases left in between. The CDR3 consists of 13 residues. CDR3 coding DNA: TGTGCCAGCAGCTTAACCGGCTACAATGAGCAGTTCTTC. Its translation: CASSLTGYNEQFF.

V usage is TRBV10-3 and J usage is TRBJ2-2; TRBD1 agrees at 7 bases. The CDR3 has 15 amino acids. Trimming cost V 4 bases and J 2 bases; bases outside gene matches: 4. Germline V CDR1 and CDR2: ENHRY, SYGVKD. In nucleotides, the CDR3 is TGTGCCATCAGTGTAGGGACAGAAAACACCGGGGAGCTGTTTTTT. Its protein product is CAISVGTENTGELFF.